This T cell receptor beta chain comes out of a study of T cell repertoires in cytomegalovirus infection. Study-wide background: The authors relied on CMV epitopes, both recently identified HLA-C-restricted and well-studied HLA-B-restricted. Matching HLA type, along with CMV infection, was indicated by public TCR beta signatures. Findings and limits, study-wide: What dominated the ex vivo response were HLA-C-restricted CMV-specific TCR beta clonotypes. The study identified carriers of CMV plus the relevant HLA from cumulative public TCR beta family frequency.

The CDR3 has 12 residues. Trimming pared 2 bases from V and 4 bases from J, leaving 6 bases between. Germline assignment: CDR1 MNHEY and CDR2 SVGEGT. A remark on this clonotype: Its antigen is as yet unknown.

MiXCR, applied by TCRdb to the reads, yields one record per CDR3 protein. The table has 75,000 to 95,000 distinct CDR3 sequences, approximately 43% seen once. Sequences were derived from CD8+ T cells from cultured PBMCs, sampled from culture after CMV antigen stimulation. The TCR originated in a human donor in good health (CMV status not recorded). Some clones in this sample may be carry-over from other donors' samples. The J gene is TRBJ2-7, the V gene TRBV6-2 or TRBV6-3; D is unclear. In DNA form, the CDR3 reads TGTGCCAGCAGTTACGTGGCTTACGAGCAGTACTTC. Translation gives CASSYVAYEQYF.